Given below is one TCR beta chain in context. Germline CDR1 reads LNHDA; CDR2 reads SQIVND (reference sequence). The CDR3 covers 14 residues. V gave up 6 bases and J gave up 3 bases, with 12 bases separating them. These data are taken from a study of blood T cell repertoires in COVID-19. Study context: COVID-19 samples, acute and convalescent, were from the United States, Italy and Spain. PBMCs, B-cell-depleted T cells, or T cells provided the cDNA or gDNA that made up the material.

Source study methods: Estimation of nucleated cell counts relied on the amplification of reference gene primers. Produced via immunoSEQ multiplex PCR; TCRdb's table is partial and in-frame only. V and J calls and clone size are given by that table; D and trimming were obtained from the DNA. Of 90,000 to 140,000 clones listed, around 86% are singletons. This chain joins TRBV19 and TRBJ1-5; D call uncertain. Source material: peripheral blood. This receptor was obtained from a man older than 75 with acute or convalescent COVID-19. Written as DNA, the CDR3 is TGTGCCAGTAGAGACAACCTCGCCAATCAGCCCCAGCATTTT. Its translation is CASRDNLANQPQHF.